These T cell receptor beta chains were read from a single sample in a study of blood T cell repertoires in COVID-19. The method was immunoSEQ multiplex PCR; TCRdb's version includes in-frame clones alone and lacks a portion of them. Among about 100,000 clones listed, approximately 86% were seen once. The sample consisted of peripheral blood. These receptors were taken from a man over 45 with active or convalescent COVID-19. Both conserved end residues are part of each CDR3. The order of the fields is clone size, J gene, V gene, CDR3 length, D gene, CDR3 protein, CDR3 DNA. D genes are given only for firm matches. The size entry is marked missing in some rows and otherwise reads once, few, many or a size class.

abundance: few; j_gene: TRBJ2-1; v_gene: TRBV7-9; len: 15; d_gene: -; CDR3aa: CASSLELATEHEQFF; CDR3nt: TGTGCCAGCAGCTTAGAACTAGCAACAGAGCATGAGCAGTTCTTC
abundance: -; j_gene: TRBJ2-1; v_gene: TRBV5-1; len: 9; d_gene: -; CDR3aa: CASEPSALF; CDR3nt: TGCGCCAGCGAGCCCTCCGCGCTCTTC
abundance: -; j_gene: TRBJ2-3; v_gene: TRBV5-1; len: 14; d_gene: -; CDR3aa: CASSLNGGTDTQYF; CDR3nt: TGCGCCAGCAGCTTGAACGGGGGCACAGATACGCAGTATTTT
abundance: -; j_gene: TRBJ2-3; v_gene: TRBV28; len: 18; d_gene: -; CDR3aa: CASSPPWGGGWGTDTQYF; CDR3nt: TGTGCCAGCAGTCCCCCATGGGGGGGCGGATGGGGCACAGATACGCAGTATTTT
abundance: -; j_gene: TRBJ2-2; v_gene: TRBV6-4; len: 17; d_gene: TRBD2; CDR3aa: CASRPGLAGGGTGELFF; CDR3nt: TGTGCCAGCAGACCGGGACTAGCGGGAGGGGGCACCGGGGAGCTGTTTTTT
abundance: -; j_gene: TRBJ1-5; v_gene: TRBV5-5; len: 13; d_gene: -; CDR3aa: CASSVSGDQPQHF; CDR3nt: TGTGCCAGCAGCGTATCGGGGGATCAGCCCCAGCATTTT
abundance: -; j_gene: TRBJ1-1; v_gene: TRBV12-3/TRBV12-4; len: 13; d_gene: TRBD1; CDR3aa: CASRQGQVTEAFF; CDR3nt: TGTGCCAGCAGACAGGGGCAAGTCACTGAAGCTTTCTTT
abundance: -; j_gene: TRBJ2-3; v_gene: TRBV5-1; len: 13; d_gene: TRBD1; CDR3aa: CASWGQGTDTQYF; CDR3nt: TGCGCCAGCTGGGGACAGGGCACAGATACGCAGTATTTT
abundance: once; j_gene: TRBJ2-2; v_gene: TRBV10-2; len: 14; d_gene: -; CDR3aa: CASSESGVTGELFF; CDR3nt: TGCGCCAGCAGTGAGTCAGGGGTAACCGGGGAGCTGTTTTTT
abundance: medium-sized; j_gene: TRBJ2-2; v_gene: TRBV19; len: 18; d_gene: TRBD2; CDR3aa: CASSTHRLAGVGPGELFF; CDR3nt: TGTGCCAGTAGTACCCACCGACTAGCGGGAGTGGGCCCCGGGGAGCTGTTTTTT
abundance: once; j_gene: TRBJ2-3; v_gene: TRBV29-1; len: 12; d_gene: -; CDR3aa: CSVEWASDTQYF; CDR3nt: TGCAGCGTTGAGTGGGCTTCAGATACGCAGTATTTT
abundance: once; j_gene: TRBJ2-1; v_gene: TRBV24-1; len: 20; d_gene: TRBD1; CDR3aa: CATSDPVPGQLRDTYNEQFF; CDR3nt: TGTGCCACCAGTGATCCTGTCCCGGGACAGCTAAGGGATACTTACAATGAGCAGTTCTTC
abundance: -; j_gene: TRBJ1-1; v_gene: TRBV14; len: 15; d_gene: -; CDR3aa: CASSPLDEGNTEAFF; CDR3nt: TGTGCCAGCAGCCCCCTCGACGAGGGGAACACTGAAGCTTTCTTT
abundance: -; j_gene: TRBJ1-2; v_gene: TRBV19; len: 11; d_gene: -; CDR3aa: CASREGHGYTF; CDR3nt: TGTGCCAGTAGGGAGGGTCACGGCTACACCTTC
abundance: -; j_gene: TRBJ1-3; v_gene: TRBV3-1/TRBV3-2; len: 13; d_gene: -; CDR3aa: CASSQTVGNTIYF; CDR3nt: TGTGCCAGCAGCCAAACGGTTGGAAACACCATATATTTT
abundance: -; j_gene: TRBJ2-5; v_gene: TRBV11-3; len: 15; d_gene: TRBD2; CDR3aa: CASSNRPSGGETQYF; CDR3nt: TGTGCCAGCAGCAACCGGCCTAGCGGGGGGGAGACCCAGTACTTC
abundance: -; j_gene: TRBJ2-1; v_gene: TRBV14; len: 13; d_gene: -; CDR3aa: CASSQGTFNEQFF; CDR3nt: TGTGCCAGCAGCCAAGGGACTTTCAATGAGCAGTTCTTC
abundance: -; j_gene: TRBJ2-1; v_gene: TRBV6-5; len: 14; d_gene: TRBD1; CDR3aa: CASSRTGGYNEQFF; CDR3nt: TGTGCCAGCAGTCGGACAGGGGGATATAATGAGCAGTTCTTC
abundance: -; j_gene: TRBJ2-7; v_gene: TRBV7-8; len: 13; d_gene: TRBD2; CDR3aa: CASSVSGNYEQYF; CDR3nt: TGTGCCAGCAGCGTTAGCGGGAACTACGAGCAGTACTTC
abundance: -; j_gene: TRBJ2-7; v_gene: TRBV5-1; len: 16; d_gene: TRBD2; CDR3aa: CASSKGTSGRAYEQYF; CDR3nt: TGCGCCAGCAGCAAGGGGACTAGCGGGAGAGCTTACGAGCAGTACTTC
abundance: -; j_gene: TRBJ2-3; v_gene: TRBV9; len: 15; d_gene: -; CDR3aa: CASKPPGTSTDTQYF; CDR3nt: TGTGCCAGCAAACCCCCCGGGACTAGCACAGATACGCAGTATTTT
abundance: -; j_gene: TRBJ1-2; v_gene: TRBV3-1/TRBV3-2; len: 16; d_gene: -; CDR3aa: CASSPLGGGRDYGYTF; CDR3nt: TGTGCCAGCAGCCCCCTGGGTGGGGGCAGGGACTATGGCTACACCTTC